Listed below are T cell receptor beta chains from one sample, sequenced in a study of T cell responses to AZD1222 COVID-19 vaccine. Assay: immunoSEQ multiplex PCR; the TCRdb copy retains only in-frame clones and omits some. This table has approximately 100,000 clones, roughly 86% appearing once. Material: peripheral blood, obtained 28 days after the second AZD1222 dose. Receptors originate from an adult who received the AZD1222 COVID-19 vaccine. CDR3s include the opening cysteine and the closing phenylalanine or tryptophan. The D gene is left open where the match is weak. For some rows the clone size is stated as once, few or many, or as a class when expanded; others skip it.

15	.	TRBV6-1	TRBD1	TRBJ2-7	CASSDVGQGTYEQYF	TGTGCCAGCAGTGACGTGGGACAGGGAACCTACGAGCAGTACTTC
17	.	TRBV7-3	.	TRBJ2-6	CASSSRGGASGANVLTF	TGTGCCAGCAGCTCCCGGGGTGGGGCCTCTGGGGCCAACGTCCTGACTTTC
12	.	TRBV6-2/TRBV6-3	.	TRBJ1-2	CASSYPTDGYTF	TGTGCCAGCAGTTACCCGACAGATGGCTACACCTTC
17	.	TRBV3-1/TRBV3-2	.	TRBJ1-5	CASSPGRGNSRTQPQHF	TGTGCCAGCAGCCCTGGACGGGGCAACTCCCGGACCCAGCCCCAGCATTTT
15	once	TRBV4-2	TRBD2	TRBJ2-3	CASSQEGGSTDTQYF	TGTGCCAGCAGCCAAGAGGGGGGGAGCACAGATACGCAGTATTTT
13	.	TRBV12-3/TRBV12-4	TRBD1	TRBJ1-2	CASSFSTGNGYTF	TGTGCCAGCAGTTTCTCGACAGGGAATGGCTACACCTTC
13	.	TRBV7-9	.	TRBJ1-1	CASSLDGGTEAFF	TGTGCCAGCAGCTTAGATGGGGGGACTGAAGCTTTCTTT
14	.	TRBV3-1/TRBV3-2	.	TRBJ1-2	CASSQDRLHYGYTF	TGTGCCAGCAGCCAAGATAGGTTACACTATGGCTACACCTTC
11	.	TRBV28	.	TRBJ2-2	CASSFRRFRFF	TGTGCCAGCAGTTTCCGGCGGTTCAGGTTTTTT
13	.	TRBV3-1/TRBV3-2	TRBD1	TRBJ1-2	CASSSTGNYGYTF	TGTGCCAGCAGTTCGACAGGGAACTATGGCTACACCTTC
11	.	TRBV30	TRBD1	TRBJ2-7	CAWKDRDEQYF	TGTGCCTGGAAGGACAGGGACGAGCAGTACTTC
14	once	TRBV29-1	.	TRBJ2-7	CSVVTGRSSYEQYF	TGCAGCGTCGTCACGGGTAGAAGCTCCTACGAGCAGTACTTC
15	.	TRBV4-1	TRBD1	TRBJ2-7	CASSSLVHRGDEQYF	TGCGCCAGCAGCTCATTGGTCCACAGGGGAGACGAGCAGTACTTC
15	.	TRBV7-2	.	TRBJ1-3	CASSLTGGQRNTIYF	TGTGCCAGCAGCTTAACGGGGGGACAACGAAACACCATATATTTT
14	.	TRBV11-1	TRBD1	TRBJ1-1	CASSLGWTGTEAFF	TGTGCCAGCAGCTTAGGTTGGACAGGCACTGAAGCTTTCTTT
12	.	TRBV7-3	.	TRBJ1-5	CASPTLTQPQHF	TGTGCCAGCCCTACCTTAACCCAGCCCCAGCATTTT
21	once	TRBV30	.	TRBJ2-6	CAWSNKRLRASLVEGANVLTF	TGTGCCTGGAGTAACAAGAGGCTGAGAGCCTCACTAGTCGAAGGGGCCAACGTCCTGACTTTC
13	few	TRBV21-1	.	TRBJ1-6	CASSFRWGSPLHF	TGTGCCAGCAGTTTCAGGTGGGGTTCACCCCTCCACTTT
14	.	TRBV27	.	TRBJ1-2	CASSSLQGFHGYTF	TGTGCCAGCAGTTCCCTGCAGGGTTTTCATGGCTACACCTTC
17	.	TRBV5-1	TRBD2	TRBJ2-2	CASRPLGTSVSTGELFF	TGCGCCAGCAGACCCCTCGGGACTAGCGTTAGCACCGGGGAGCTGTTTTTT
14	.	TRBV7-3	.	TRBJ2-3	CASSPSAGSDTQYF	TGTGCCAGCAGCCCCTCGGCGGGATCAGATACGCAGTATTTT
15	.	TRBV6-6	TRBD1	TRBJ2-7	CASSYSRQGFGEQYF	TGTGCCAGCAGTTATAGTCGACAGGGGTTTGGGGAGCAGTACTTC
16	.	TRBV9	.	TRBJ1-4	CASSVDPTTTNEKLFF	TGTGCCAGCAGCGTAGATCCGACCACAACTAATGAAAAACTGTTTTTT
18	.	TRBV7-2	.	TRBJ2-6	CASSSHVGFGAGANVLTF	TGTGCCAGCAGCTCCCATGTGGGGTTTGGGGCTGGGGCCAACGTCCTGACTTTC
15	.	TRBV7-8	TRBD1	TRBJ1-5	CASSDRGLRNQPQHF	TGTGCCAGCAGCGACAGGGGGCTAAGGAATCAGCCCCAGCATTTT
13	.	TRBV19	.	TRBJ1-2	CASSIGAGDGYTF	TGTGCCAGTAGTATAGGGGCAGGGGATGGCTACACCTTC
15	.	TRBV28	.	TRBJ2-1	CASSPPRDLYNEQFF	TGTGCCAGCAGTCCCCCCCGGGATCTCTACAATGAGCAGTTCTTC
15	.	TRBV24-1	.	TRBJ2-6	CATSDWISGANVLTF	TGTGCCACCAGTGATTGGATCTCTGGGGCCAACGTCCTGACTTTC
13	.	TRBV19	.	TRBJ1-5	CASNPRANQPQHF	TGTGCCAGTAACCCCCGGGCAAATCAGCCCCAGCATTTT
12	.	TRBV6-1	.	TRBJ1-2	CASSEMAVGYTF	TGTGCCAGCAGTGAGATGGCAGTTGGCTACACCTTC
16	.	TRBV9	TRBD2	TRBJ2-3	CASSLLSGRNTDTQYF	TGTGCCAGCAGCTTATTAAGCGGGAGGAACACAGATACGCAGTATTTT
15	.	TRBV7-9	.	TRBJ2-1	CASSREGAAYNEQFF	TGTGCCAGCAGCCGAGAAGGGGCGGCCTACAATGAGCAGTTCTTC
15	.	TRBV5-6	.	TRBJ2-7	CASRKNSWAVYEQYF	TGTGCCAGCAGAAAAAATAGCTGGGCAGTCTACGAGCAGTACTTC
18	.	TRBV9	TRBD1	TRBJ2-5	CASSVGDRAEGWGETQYF	TGTGCCAGCAGCGTAGGGGACAGGGCGGAGGGTTGGGGTGAGACCCAGTACTTC
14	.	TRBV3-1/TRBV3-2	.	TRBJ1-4	CASSPPGWIEKLFF	TGTGCCAGCAGCCCCCCCGGGTGGATTGAAAAACTGTTTTTT
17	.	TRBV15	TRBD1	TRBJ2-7	CATSPKGGQGARYEQYF	TGTGCCACCAGCCCTAAAGGGGGACAGGGGGCTCGGTACGAGCAGTACTTC
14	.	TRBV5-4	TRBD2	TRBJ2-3	CASSFLAGGDTQYF	TGTGCCAGCAGCTTCCTAGCGGGAGGGGATACGCAGTATTTT
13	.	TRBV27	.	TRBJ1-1	CASSYRLNTEAFF	TGTGCCAGCAGTTACAGATTAAACACTGAAGCTTTCTTT
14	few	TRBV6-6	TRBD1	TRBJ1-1	CASSRSTGFTEAFF	TGTGCCAGCAGTCGATCGACAGGGTTCACTGAAGCTTTCTTT
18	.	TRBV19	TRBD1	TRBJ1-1	CASSTPYYRDRGNTEAFF	TGTGCCAGTAGTACCCCTTATTACCGGGACAGGGGAAACACTGAAGCTTTCTTT
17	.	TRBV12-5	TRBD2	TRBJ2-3	CASGGLAGAPIGDTQYF	TGTGCTAGTGGAGGACTAGCGGGGGCCCCAATCGGAGATACGCAGTATTTT
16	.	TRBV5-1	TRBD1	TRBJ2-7	CASSRDRAESGYEQYF	TGCGCCAGCAGCAGGGACAGGGCGGAGTCAGGCTACGAGCAGTACTTC
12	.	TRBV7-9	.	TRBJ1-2	CASSLDDYGYTF	TGTGCCAGCAGCTTAGATGACTATGGCTACACCTTC
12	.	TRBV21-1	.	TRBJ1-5	CASSKGAQPQHF	TGTGCCAGCAGCAAAGGCGCTCAGCCCCAGCATTTT
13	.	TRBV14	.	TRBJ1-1	CASSHEGNTEAFF	TGTGCCAGCAGCCACGAAGGGAACACTGAAGCTTTCTTT
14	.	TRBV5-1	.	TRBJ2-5	CASSLVAMGGTQYF	TGCGCCAGCAGCTTGGTAGCGATGGGTGGGACCCAGTACTTC
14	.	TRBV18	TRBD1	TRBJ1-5	CASSPEGGRQPQHF	TGTGCCAGCTCACCAGAAGGGGGCAGACAGCCCCAGCATTTT
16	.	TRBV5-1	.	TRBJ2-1	CASSIEPGTFYNEQFF	TGCGCCAGCAGCATAGAGCCCGGGACTTTCTACAATGAGCAGTTCTTC
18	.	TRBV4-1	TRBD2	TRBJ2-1	CASSQVTTSGGALNEQFF	TGCGCCAGCAGCCAAGTCACGACTAGCGGGGGGGCTCTAAATGAGCAGTTCTTC
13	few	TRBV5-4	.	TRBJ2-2	CASSLGGTGELFF	TGTGCCAGCAGCTTGGGGGGCACCGGGGAGCTGTTTTTT
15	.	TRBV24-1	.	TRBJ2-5	CATSGGAPHQETQYF	TGTGCCACCAGTGGTGGGGCTCCCCATCAGGAGACCCAGTACTTC
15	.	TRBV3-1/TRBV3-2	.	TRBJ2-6	CASSRGNSGANVLTF	TGTGCCAGCAGCCGAGGTAACTCTGGGGCCAACGTCCTGACTTTC